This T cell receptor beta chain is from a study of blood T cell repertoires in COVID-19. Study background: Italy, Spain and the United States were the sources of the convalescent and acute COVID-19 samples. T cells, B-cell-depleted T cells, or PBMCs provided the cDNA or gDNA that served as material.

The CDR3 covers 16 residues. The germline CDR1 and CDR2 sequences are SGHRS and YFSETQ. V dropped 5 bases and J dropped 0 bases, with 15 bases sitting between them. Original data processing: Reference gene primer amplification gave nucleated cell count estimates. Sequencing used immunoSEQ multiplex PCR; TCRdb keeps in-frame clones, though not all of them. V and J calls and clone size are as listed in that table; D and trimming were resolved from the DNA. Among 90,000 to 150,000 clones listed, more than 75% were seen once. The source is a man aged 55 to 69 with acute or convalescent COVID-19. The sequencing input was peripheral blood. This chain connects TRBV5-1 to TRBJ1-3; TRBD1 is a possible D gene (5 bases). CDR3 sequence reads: CASSNRGLGSGNTIYF. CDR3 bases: TGCGCCAGCAGTAACCGGGGGTTAGGCTCTGGAAACACCATATATTTT.